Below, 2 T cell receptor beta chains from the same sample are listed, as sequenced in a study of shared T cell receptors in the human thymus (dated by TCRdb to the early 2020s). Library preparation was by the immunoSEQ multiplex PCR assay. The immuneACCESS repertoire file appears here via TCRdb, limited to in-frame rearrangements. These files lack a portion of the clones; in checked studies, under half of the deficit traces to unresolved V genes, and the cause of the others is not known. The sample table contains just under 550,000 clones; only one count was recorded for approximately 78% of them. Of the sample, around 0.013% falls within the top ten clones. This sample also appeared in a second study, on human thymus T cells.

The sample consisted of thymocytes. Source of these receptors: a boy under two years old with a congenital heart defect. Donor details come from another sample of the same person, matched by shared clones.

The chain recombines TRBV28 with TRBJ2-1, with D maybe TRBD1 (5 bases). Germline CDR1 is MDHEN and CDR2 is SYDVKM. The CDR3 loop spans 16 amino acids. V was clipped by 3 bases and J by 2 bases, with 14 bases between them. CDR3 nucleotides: TGTGCCAGCAGTTTCAGGGTAGTTATGACCTACAATGAGCAGTTCTTC. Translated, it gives CASSFRVVMTYNEQFF.

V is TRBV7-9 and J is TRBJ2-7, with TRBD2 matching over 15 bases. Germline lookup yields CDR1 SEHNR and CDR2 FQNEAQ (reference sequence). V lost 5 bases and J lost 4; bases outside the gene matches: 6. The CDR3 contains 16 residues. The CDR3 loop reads CASSPDGTSGRYEQYF. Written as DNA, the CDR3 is TGTGCCAGCAGCCCCGACGGGACTAGCGGGAGGTACGAGCAGTACTTC.